Sequencing of this T cell receptor beta chain was carried out in a study of blood T cell repertoires in COVID-19. The CDR3 is 16 residues long. J lost 5 bases, V lost 0 bases, and 5 bases had no gene match. Germline V gene lookup returns CDR1 SGDLS and CDR2 YYNGEE. As originally analysed: By means of reference gene primer amplification, nucleated cell counts were estimated. Method: immunoSEQ multiplex PCR; TCRdb's copy keeps in-frame clones and lacks some. V and J calls and clone size are given by that table; D and trimming were obtained from the DNA. Among approximately 180,000 clones listed, 80% to 90% were seen once.

Material: peripheral blood. The chain employs TRBV9 and TRBJ1-6, with 7 bases lining up with TRBD1. This clonotype originated in a man in his forties or fifties with active or convalescent COVID-19. The CDR3 spells CASSVEGRGDNSPLHF. CDR3 nucleotides: TGTGCCAGCAGCGTAGAAGGCAGGGGGGATAATTCACCCCTCCACTTT.